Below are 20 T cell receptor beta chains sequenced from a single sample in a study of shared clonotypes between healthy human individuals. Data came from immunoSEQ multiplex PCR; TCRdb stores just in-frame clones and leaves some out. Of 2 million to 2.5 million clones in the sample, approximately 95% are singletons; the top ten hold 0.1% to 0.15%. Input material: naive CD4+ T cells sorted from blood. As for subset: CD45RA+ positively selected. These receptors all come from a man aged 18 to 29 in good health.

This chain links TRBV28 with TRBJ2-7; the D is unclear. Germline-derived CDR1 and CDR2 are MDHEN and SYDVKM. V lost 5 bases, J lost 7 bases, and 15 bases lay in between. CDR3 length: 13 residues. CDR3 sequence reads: CASSPYRLREQYF. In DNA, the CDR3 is TGTGCCAGCAGTCCCTACCGCTTAAGGGAGCAGTACTTC.

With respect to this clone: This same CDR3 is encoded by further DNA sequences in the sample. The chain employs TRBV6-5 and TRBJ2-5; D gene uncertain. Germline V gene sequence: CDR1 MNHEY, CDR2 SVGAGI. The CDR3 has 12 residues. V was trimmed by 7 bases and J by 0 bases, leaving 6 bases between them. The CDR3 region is CASTRDQETQYF. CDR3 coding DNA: TGTGCCAGCACTCGGGACCAAGAGACCCAGTACTTC.

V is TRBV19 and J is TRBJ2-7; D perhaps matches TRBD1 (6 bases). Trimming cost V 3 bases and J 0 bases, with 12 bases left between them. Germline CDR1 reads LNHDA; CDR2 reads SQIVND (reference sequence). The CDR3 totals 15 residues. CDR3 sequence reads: CASSMGATSSYEQYF. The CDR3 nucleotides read TGTGCCAGTAGTATGGGGGCCACATCCTCCTACGAGCAGTACTTC.

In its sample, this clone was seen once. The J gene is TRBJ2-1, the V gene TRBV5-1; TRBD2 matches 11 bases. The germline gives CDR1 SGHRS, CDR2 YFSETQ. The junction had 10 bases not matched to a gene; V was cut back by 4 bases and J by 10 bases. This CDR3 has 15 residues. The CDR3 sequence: CASSATSGSLKEQFF. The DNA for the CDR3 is TGCGCCAGCAGCGCCACTAGCGGGAGTCTCAAAGAGCAGTTCTTC.

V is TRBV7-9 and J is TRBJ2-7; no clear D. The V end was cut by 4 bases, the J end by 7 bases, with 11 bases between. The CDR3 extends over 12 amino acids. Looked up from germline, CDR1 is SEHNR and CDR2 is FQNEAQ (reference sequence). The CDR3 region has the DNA TGTGCCAGCAGCTCGGTGTATGAGGAGCAGTACTTC. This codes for CASSSVYEEQYF.

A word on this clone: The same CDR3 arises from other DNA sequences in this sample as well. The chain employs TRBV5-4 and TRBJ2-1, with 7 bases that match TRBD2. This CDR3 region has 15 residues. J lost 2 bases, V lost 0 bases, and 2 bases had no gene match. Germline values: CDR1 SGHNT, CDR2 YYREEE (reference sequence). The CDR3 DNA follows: TGTGCCAGCAGCTTGGCTAGCGGCCCCTACAATGAGCAGTTCTTC. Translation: CASSLASGPYNEQFF. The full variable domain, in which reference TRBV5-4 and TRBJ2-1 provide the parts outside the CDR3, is ETGVTQSPTHLIKTRGQQVTLRCSSQSGHNTVSWYQQALGQGPQFIFQYYREEENGRGNFPPRFSGLQFPNYSSELNVNALELDDSALYLCASSLASGPYNEQFFGPGTRLTVL.

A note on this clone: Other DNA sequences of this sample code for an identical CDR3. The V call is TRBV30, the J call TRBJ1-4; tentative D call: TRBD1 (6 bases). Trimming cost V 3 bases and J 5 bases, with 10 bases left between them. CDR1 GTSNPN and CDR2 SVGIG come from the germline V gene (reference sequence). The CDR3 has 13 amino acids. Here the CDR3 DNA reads TGTGCCTGGAGAGGACAGAAGAATGAAAAACTGTTTTTT. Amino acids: CAWRGQKNEKLFF.

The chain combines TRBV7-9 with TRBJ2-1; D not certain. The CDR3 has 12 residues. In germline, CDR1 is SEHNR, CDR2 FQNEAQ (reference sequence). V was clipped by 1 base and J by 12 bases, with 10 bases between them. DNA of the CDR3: TGTGCCAGCAGCTTAGAGTATCCAGCGCAGTTCTTC. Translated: CASSLEYPAQFF.

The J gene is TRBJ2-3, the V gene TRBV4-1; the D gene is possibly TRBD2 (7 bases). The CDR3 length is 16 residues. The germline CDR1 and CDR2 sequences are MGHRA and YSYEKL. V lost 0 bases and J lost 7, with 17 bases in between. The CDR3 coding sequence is TGCGCCAGCAGCCAAGATGGGGGGGCAGGGTTATATACGCAGTATTTT. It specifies CASSQDGGAGLYTQYF.

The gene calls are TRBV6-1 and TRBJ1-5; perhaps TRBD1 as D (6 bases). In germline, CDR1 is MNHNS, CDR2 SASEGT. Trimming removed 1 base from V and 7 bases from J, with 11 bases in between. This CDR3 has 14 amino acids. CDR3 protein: CASSEGRGTQPQHF. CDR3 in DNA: TGTGCCAGCAGTGAAGGGAGGGGGACGCAGCCCCAGCATTTT.

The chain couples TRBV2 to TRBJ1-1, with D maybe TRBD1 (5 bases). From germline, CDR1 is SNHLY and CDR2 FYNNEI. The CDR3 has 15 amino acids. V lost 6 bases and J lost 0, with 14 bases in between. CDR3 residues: CASRPRGSMNTEAFF. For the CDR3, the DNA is TGTGCCAGCAGACCAAGGGGCAGTATGAACACTGAAGCTTTCTTT.

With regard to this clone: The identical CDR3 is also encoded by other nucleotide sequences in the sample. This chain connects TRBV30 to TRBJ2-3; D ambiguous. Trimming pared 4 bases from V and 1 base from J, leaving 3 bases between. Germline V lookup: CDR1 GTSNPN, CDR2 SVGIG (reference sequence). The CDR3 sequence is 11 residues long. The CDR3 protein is CAWTGTDTQYF. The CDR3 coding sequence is TGTGCCTGGACTGGCACAGATACGCAGTATTTT.

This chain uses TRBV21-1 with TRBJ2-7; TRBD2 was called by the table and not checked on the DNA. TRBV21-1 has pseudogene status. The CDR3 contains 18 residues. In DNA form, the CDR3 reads TGTGCCAGCAGCCATCCCGACTACTCGCGGGAGGTATCGGGGGAGCAGTACTTC. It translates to CASSHPDYSREVSGEQYF.

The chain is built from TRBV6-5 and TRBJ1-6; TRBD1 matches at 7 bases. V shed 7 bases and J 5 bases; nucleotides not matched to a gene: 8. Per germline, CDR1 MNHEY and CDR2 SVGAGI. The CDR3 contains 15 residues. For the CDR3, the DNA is TGTGCCAGCAAACCCGACAGGGTTAATAATTCACCCCTCCACTTT. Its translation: CASKPDRVNNSPLHF.

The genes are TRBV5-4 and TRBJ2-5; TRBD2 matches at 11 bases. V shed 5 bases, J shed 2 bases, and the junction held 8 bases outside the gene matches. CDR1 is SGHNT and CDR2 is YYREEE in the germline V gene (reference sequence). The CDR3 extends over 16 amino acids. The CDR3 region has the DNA TGTGCCAGCAGACCCGGGACTAGCGGTAATCAAGAGACCCAGTACTTC. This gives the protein CASRPGTSGNQETQYF.

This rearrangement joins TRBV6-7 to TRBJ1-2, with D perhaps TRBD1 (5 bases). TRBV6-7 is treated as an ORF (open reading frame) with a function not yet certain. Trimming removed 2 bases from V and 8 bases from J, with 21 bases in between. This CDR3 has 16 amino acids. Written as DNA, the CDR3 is TGTGCCAGCAGTTACCTAACAGCGTTACAGGCCAACGGCTACACCTTC. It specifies CASSYLTALQANGYTF.

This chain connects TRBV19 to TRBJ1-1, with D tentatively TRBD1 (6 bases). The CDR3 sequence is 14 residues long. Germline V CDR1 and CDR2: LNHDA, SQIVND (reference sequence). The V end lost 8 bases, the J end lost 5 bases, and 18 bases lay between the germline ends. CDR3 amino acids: CASVSDRSDTEAFF. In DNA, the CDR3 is TGTGCCAGTGTGAGTGACAGGTCGGATACTGAAGCTTTCTTT.

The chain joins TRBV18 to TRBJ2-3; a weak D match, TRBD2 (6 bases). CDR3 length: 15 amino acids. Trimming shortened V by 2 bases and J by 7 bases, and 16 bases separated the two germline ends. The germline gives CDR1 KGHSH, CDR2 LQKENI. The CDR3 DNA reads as TGTGCCAGCTCACCAGGCGGGGCCACCATATATACGCAGTATTTT. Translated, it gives CASSPGGATIYTQYF.

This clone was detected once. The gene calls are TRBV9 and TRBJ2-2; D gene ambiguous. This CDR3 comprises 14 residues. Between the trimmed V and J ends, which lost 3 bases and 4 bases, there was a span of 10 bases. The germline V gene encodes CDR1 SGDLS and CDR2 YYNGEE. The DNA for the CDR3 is TGTGCCAGCAGCGAGCACTCGAGCACCGGGGAGCTGTTTTTT. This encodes CASSEHSSTGELFF.

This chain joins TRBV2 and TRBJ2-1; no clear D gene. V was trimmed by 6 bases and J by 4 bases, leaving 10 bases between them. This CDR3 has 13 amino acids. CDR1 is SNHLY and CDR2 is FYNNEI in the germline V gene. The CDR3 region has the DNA TGTGCCAGCAGCGCCGTGTCTTACAATGAGCAGTTCTTC. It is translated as CASSAVSYNEQFF.